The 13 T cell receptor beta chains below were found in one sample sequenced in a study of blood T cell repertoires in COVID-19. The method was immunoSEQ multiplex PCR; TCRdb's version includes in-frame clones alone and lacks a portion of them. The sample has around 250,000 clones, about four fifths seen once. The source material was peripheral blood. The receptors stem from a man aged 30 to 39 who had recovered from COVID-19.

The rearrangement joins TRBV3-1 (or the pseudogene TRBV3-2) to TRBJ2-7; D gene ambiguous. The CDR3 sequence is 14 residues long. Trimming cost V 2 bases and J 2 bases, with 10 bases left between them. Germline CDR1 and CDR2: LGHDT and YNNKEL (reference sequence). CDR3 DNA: TGTGCCAGCAGCCAATCGGTCTCGCCCTACGAGCAGTACTTC. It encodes CASSQSVSPYEQYF.

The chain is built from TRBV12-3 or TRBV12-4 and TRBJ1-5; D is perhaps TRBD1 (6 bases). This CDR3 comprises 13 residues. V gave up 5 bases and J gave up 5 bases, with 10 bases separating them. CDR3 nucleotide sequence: TGTGCCAGCAGTCGGGACAAATATCAGCCCCAGCATTTT. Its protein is CASSRDKYQPQHF.

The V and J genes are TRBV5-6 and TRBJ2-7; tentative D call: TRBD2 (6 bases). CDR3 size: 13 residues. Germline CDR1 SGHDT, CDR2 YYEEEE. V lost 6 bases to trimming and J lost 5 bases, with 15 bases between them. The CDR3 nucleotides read TGTGCCAGCACCCTCGGGGCGGGGAACGAGCAGTACTTC. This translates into CASTLGAGNEQYF.

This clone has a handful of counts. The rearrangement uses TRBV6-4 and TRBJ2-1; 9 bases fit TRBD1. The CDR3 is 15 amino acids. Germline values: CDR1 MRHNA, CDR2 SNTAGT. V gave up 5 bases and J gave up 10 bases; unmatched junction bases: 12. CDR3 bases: TGTGCCAGCAGTAGTAGGGACAGGGCGACTGGGGAGCAGTTCTTC. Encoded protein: CASSSRDRATGEQFF.

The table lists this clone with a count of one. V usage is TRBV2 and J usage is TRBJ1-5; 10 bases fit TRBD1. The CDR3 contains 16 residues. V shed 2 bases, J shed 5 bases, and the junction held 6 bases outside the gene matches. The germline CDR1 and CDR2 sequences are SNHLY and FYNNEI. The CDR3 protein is CASSESDRGLYQPQHF. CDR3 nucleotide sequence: TGTGCCAGCAGTGAATCGGACAGGGGGTTGTATCAGCCCCAGCATTTT. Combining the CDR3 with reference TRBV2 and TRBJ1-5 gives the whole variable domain EPEVTQTPSHQVTQMGQEVILRCVPISNHLYFYWYRQILGQKVEFLVSFYNNEISEKSEIFDDQFSVERPDGSNFTLKIRSTKLEDSAMYFCASSESDRGLYQPQHFGDGTRLSIL.

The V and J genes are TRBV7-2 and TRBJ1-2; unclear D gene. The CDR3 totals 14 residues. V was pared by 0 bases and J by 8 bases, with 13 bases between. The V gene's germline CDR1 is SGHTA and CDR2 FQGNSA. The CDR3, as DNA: TGTGCCAGCAGCTTAGCATACGGCGGGCGCGGCTACACCTTC. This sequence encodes CASSLAYGGRGYTF. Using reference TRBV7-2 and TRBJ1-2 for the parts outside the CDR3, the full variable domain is GAGVSQSPSNKVTEKGKDVELRCDPISGHTALYWYRQSLGQGLEFLIYFQGNSAPDKSGLPSDRFSAERTGGSVSTLTIQRTQQEDSAVYLCASSLAYGGRGYTFGSGTRLTVV.

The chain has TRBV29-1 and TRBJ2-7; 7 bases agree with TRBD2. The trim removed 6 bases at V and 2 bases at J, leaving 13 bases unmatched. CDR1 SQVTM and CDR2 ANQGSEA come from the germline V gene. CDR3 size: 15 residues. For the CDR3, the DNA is TGCAGCGTCCGACTAGCCCTCAGCGCTACCTACGAGCAGTACTTC. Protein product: CSVRLALSATYEQYF.

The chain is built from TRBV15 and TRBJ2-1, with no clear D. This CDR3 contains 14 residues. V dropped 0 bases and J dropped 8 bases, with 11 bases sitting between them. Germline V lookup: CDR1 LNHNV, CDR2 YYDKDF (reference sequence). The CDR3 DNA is TGTGCCACCAGCAGAGATCGATCGGTCGATGAGCAGTTCTTC. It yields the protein CATSRDRSVDEQFF. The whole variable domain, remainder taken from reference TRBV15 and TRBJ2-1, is DAMVIQNPRYQVTQFGKPVTLSCSQTLNHNVMYWYQQKSSQAPKLLFHYYDKDFNNEADTPDNFQSRRPNTSFCFLDIRSPGLGDTAMYLCATSRDRSVDEQFFGPGTRLTVL.

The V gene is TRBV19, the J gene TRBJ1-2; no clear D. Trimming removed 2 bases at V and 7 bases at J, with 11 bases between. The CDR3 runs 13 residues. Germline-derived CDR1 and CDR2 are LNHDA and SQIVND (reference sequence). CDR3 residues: CASSITPRSGYTF. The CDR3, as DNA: TGTGCCAGTAGTATAACCCCCAGGTCTGGCTACACCTTC.

The DNA for the CDR3 is TGTGCCATCAGGGACAGGGACGAGACCCAGTACTTC. Protein product: CAIRDRDETQYF. The rearrangement links TRBV10-3 to TRBJ2-5; 8 bases match TRBD1. Looked up from germline, CDR1 is ENHRY and CDR2 is SYGVKD. V was pared by 6 bases and J by 5 bases, with 2 bases of the junction left unmatched. The CDR3 runs 12 residues.

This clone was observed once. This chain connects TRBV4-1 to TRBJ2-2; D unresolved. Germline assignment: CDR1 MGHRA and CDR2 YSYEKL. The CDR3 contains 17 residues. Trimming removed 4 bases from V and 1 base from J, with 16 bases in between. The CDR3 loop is CASSPHSARKNTGELFF. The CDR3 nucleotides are TGCGCCAGCAGCCCTCATTCCGCCAGAAAGAACACCGGGGAGCTGTTTTTT.

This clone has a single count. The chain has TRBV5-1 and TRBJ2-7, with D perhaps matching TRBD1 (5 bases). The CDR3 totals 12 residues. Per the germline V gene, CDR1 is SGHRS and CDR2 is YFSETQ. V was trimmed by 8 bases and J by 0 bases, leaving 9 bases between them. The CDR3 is CASSTDSYEQYF. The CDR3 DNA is TGCGCCAGTTCGACAGACTCCTACGAGCAGTACTTC.

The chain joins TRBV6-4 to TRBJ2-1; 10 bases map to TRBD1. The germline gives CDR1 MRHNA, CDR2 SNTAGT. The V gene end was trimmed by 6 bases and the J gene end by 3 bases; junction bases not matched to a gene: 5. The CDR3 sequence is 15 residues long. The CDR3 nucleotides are TGTGCCAGCAGCCCGGGACAGGGGAACTACAATGAGCAGTTCTTC. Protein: CASSPGQGNYNEQFF.